The clone carrying this TCR beta chain has just one count. The data belong to a study of blood T cell repertoires in COVID-19. Sequencing used immunoSEQ multiplex PCR; TCRdb keeps in-frame clones, though not all of them. The sample lists 300,000 to 450,000 clones; about 89% were seen once. The CDR3 loop spans 13 amino acids. Trimming pared 2 bases from V and 6 bases from J, leaving 10 bases between. Germline-derived CDR1 and CDR2 are MDHEN and SYDVKM. V usage is TRBV28 and J usage is TRBJ1-2; TRBD1 is a possible D gene (5 bases). What was sequenced was peripheral blood. The clonotype comes from a woman aged 55-70 years with COVID-19, enrolled during active disease. The CDR3 sequence: CASSLRGSNGYTF. Here the CDR3 DNA reads TGTGCCAGCAGTTTACGGGGGAGTAATGGCTACACCTTC.